The 23 T cell receptor beta chains in this list originate from one sample, sequenced in a study of T cells after yellow fever vaccination. TCRdb ran MiXCR on the 5' RACE reads and lists one entry per CDR3 protein. Among some 500,000 distinct CDR3 sequences listed, about 13% were seen once. The sequencing here drew on PBMCs, taken on the day of the yellow fever booster vaccination. These receptors were taken from a man aged 25 to 40 who received the YFV17D yellow fever vaccine.

This clonotype came up a few times. The chain recombines TRBV10-3 with TRBJ2-7, with 11 bases identical to TRBD2. The CDR3 is 15 residues long. Germline CDR1 is ENHRY and CDR2 is SYGVKD. J gave up 1 base and V 5 bases, and 4 bases lay outside the gene matches. CDR3 sequence reads: CAISTLAGGSYEQYF. The CDR3 DNA reads as TGTGCCATCAGTACTTTAGCGGGAGGGTCCTACGAGCAGTACTTC.

The chain is built from TRBV15 and TRBJ2-1; tentatively, D is TRBD2 (6 bases). V was cut by 5 bases and J by 0 bases, with 11 bases left in between. This CDR3 comprises 15 residues. From germline, CDR1 is LNHNV and CDR2 YYDKDF (reference sequence). The DNA for the CDR3 is TGTGCCACCAGCGGGGGACTGGTCTCCTACAATGAGCAGTTCTTC. The encoded protein is CATSGGLVSYNEQFF.

As concerns this clonotype: Just one base apart from a much larger clone, this may be a read error. V and J are TRBV7-2 and TRBJ2-3, with 7 positions matching TRBD2. The CDR3 extends over 16 amino acids. CDR1 is SGHTA and CDR2 is FQGNSA in the germline V gene. The V segment lost 1 base and the J segment 5 bases; nucleotides outside the gene matches: 9. As DNA, the CDR3 is TGTGCCAGCAGCTTAGGCCTAGTGGGAGGGCAAGATACGCAGTATTTT. It is translated as CASSLGLVGGQDTQYF.

In its sample, this clonotype was seen a few times. As DNA, the CDR3 is TGCGCCAGCAGAGTTTGGGGGGGCCAGACCCAGTACTTC. Translation gives CASRVWGGQTQYF. The chain joins TRBV5-1 to TRBJ2-5; tentatively, D is TRBD2 (7 bases). The CDR3 consists of 13 residues. V was cut by 5 bases and J by 6 bases, with 14 bases left in between. Germline CDR1 and CDR2: SGHRS and YFSETQ.

The rearrangement uses TRBV7-6 and TRBJ2-2; D gene unclear. Germline assignment: CDR1 SGHVS and CDR2 FNYEAQ. This CDR3 has 16 amino acids. Trimming left V 2 bases short and J 0 bases short, with 10 bases between. CDR3 sequence: CASSLQMGTNTGELFF. In DNA form, the CDR3 reads TGTGCCAGCAGCTTACAGATGGGCACGAACACCGGGGAGCTGTTTTTT.

This clonotype turned up a few times. The chain uses TRBV7-9 and TRBJ2-1; TRBD2 might be the D (6 bases). This CDR3 is 13 amino acids long. In germline, CDR1 is SEHNR, CDR2 FQNEAQ (reference sequence). V was shortened by 4 bases and J by 9 bases, with 13 bases between the two germline ends. CDR3 sequence reads: CASSSWEEGEQFF. The CDR3 DNA reads as TGTGCCAGCAGCTCATGGGAGGAAGGTGAGCAGTTCTTC.

The chain couples TRBV29-1 to TRBJ2-7, with 8 positions matching TRBD2. The junction had 12 bases not matched to a gene; V was cut back by 6 bases and J by 5 bases. Germline CDR1 SQVTM, CDR2 ANQGSEA. The length of the CDR3 is 14 residues. CDR3 nucleotides: TGCAGCGTCACGGATGTAGCGGGACCCAACGAGCAGTACTTC. This sequence encodes CSVTDVAGPNEQYF.

A few counts support this clonotype. V is TRBV15 and J is TRBJ2-3, with D possibly matching TRBD1 (6 bases). The CDR3 sequence is 15 residues long. Germline V gene sequence: CDR1 LNHNV, CDR2 YYDKDF (reference sequence). The V end lost 1 base, the J end lost 0 bases, and 8 bases lay between the germline ends. DNA of the CDR3: TGTGCCACCAGCAGAGCGGACAGAAGCACAGATACGCAGTATTTT. It translates to CATSRADRSTDTQYF.

V and J are TRBV28 and TRBJ2-3; D possibly corresponds to TRBD2 (5 bases). V lost 5 bases, J lost 2 bases, and 17 bases lay in between. Per germline, CDR1 MDHEN and CDR2 SYDVKM. The CDR3 has 16 amino acids. The CDR3 coding sequence is TGTGCCAGCAGTACCAGCCGGGGTATCAACACAGATACGCAGTATTTT. It codes for CASSTSRGINTDTQYF.

This chain connects TRBV7-2 to TRBJ2-1; TRBD2 aligns across 9 bases. V lost 1 base, J lost 8 bases, and 9 bases stayed unmatched. The length of the CDR3 is 16 residues. Germline assignment: CDR1 SGHTA and CDR2 FQGNSA. This chain's CDR3 is CASSLGGGRAWDEQFF. DNA of the CDR3: TGTGCCAGCAGCTTAGGGGGCGGGAGGGCCTGGGATGAGCAGTTCTTC.

A few counts support this clonotype. V and J are TRBV4-3 and TRBJ2-5; no clear D gene. CDR1 is LGHNA, CDR2 YSLEER, per germline. This CDR3 spans 13 amino acids. V dropped 0 bases and J dropped 3 bases, with 5 bases sitting between them. CDR3 region: CASSQDNEETQYF. The DNA of the CDR3 is TGCGCCAGCAGCCAAGATAACGAAGAGACCCAGTACTTC.

The chain uses TRBV18 and TRBJ1-1, with D uncertain. Germline-derived CDR1 and CDR2 are KGHSH and LQKENI. The CDR3 length is 13 residues. With 4 bases removed from V and 8 bases from J, the gap between germline ends came to 14 bases. The CDR3 region is CASSLPASWEAFF. The CDR3 DNA follows: TGTGCCAGCTCACTCCCTGCCAGCTGGGAAGCTTTCTTT.

This rearrangement joins TRBV20-1 to TRBJ2-2; a weak D match, TRBD1 (5 bases). This CDR3 region has 15 residues. Germline V gene sequence: CDR1 DFQATT, CDR2 SNEGSKA (reference sequence). V was shortened by 3 bases and J by 5 bases, with 16 bases between the two germline ends. The CDR3: CSARNAQVSTGELFF. In DNA form, the CDR3 reads TGCAGTGCTAGGAATGCACAGGTTTCGACCGGGGAGCTGTTTTTT.

This clonotype was recorded a few times. At one end, the junction sequence differs from germline, possibly due to a read error. The CDR3 loop is CCARDELAGGRDTQYF. The CDR3 bases are TGCTGTGCTAGAGACGAACTAGCGGGGGGAAGAGATACGCAGTATTTT. The chain employs TRBV20-1 and TRBJ2-3, with 12 bases aligning to TRBD2. This CDR3 contains 16 residues. The germline V gene has CDR1 DFQATT and CDR2 SNEGSKA (reference sequence).

This clonotype was seen just once. This rearrangement joins TRBV5-6 to TRBJ2-3; 9 nucleotides line up with TRBD2. This CDR3 comprises 15 residues. Per germline, CDR1 SGHDT and CDR2 YYEEEE. With V trimmed by 2 bases and J by 6 bases, 7 bases remained unmatched. In DNA form, the CDR3 reads TGTGCCAGCAGCTTCCTTAGCGGGAGAGGGGATACGCAGTATTTT. Protein: CASSFLSGRGDTQYF.

This clonotype appeared a few times. The chain carries TRBV20-1 and TRBJ2-6; D is uncertain. The CDR3 loop spans 12 amino acids. V lost 4 bases to trimming and J lost 4 bases, with 5 bases between them. Germline V lookup: CDR1 DFQATT, CDR2 SNEGSKA (reference sequence). For the CDR3, the DNA is TGCAGTGCTATCGACGGGGCCAACGTCCTGACTTTC. This gives the protein CSAIDGANVLTF.

This clonotype was detected a few times. The genes are TRBV20-1 and TRBJ2-2; 8 nucleotides agree with TRBD1. The CDR3 totals 15 residues. Unmatched junction bases numbered 4, after V lost 3 bases and J lost 1 base. CDR1 is DFQATT, CDR2 SNEGSKA, per germline (reference sequence). The CDR3 DNA reads as TGCAGTGCTAGTGACGGGACAGGGAACACCGGGGAGCTGTTTTTT. This codes for CSASDGTGNTGELFF.

In its sample, this clonotype was seen a few times. The chain combines TRBV10-2 with TRBJ2-5; TRBD2 aligns across 8 bases. The CDR3 runs 16 residues. Germline loops: CDR1 WSHSY, CDR2 SAAADI. V shed 0 bases, J shed 4 bases, and the junction held 7 bases outside the gene matches. The CDR3 nucleotides are TGCGCCAGCAGTGAGTCAGGTGGCGGGAGGTCAGAGACCCAGTACTTC. The encoded protein is CASSESGGGRSETQYF.

This clonotype came up a few times. This chain connects TRBV4-3 to TRBJ1-2; the D is unclear. Germline lookup yields CDR1 LGHNA and CDR2 YSLEER. This CDR3 comprises 15 residues. Trimming took 2 bases from V and 5 from J, leaving 15 bases between them. CDR3 sequence: CASSQQDGIGYGYTF. The CDR3 DNA sequence: TGCGCCAGCAGCCAACAAGATGGGATAGGTTATGGCTACACCTTC.

The V call is TRBV7-9, the J call TRBJ2-1; tentatively, D is TRBD1 or TRBD2 (5 bases each). The CDR3 is made up of 16 amino acids. Germline CDR1 reads SEHNR; CDR2 reads FQNEAQ (reference sequence). Trimming cost V 5 bases and J 0 bases, with 14 bases left between them. CDR3 loop: CASSPRGWSSYNEQFF. Written as DNA, the CDR3 is TGTGCCAGCAGCCCCCGGGGCTGGAGCTCCTACAATGAGCAGTTCTTC.

A few counts support this clonotype. The CDR3 reads CASIDSGTGGARGANVLTF. CDR3 coding DNA: TGTGCCAGCATCGATTCCGGGACAGGGGGCGCCCGTGGGGCCAACGTCCTGACTTTC. This chain connects TRBV11-1 to TRBJ2-6; TRBD1 matches at 12 bases. Germline lookup yields CDR1 SGHAT and CDR2 FQDESV (reference sequence). The V and J ends lost 7 bases and 3 bases, in that order; junction bases with no gene match: 13. The CDR3 contains 19 residues.

As for this clonotype: The junction departs from germline at one end; a sequencing error may be responsible. CDR3 in DNA: TGTGCCAGCAGCTCGAACCCCGGGACAGCCCACGAGCTGTACTTC. It translates to CASSSNPGTAHELYF. The chain recombines TRBV5-5 with TRBJ2-7; 7 bases agree with TRBD1. Germline V gives CDR1 SGHKS, CDR2 YYEKEE (reference sequence). CDR3 length: 15 residues.

In regard to this clonotype: Germline and junction disagree at one end, which may indicate a read error. CDR3: CASSQPTGLAGGEQLF. DNA for the CDR3: TGCGCCAGCAGCCAACCTACGGGACTAGCGGGAGGCGAGCAGTTATTC. The rearrangement uses TRBV4-1 and TRBJ2-1; 15 bases fit TRBD2. Germline V gene data show CDR1 as MGHRA and CDR2 as YSYEKL. The CDR3 totals 16 residues.